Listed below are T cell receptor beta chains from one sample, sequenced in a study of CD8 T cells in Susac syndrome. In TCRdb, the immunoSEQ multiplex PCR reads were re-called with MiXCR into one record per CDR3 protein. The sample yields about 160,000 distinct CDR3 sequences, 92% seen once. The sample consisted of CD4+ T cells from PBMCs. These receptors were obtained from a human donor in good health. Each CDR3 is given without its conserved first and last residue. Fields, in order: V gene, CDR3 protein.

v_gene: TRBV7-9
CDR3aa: ASSYGGNGELF

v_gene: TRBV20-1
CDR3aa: SARGPDTAATQY

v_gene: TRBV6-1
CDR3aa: ASSAGRSNQYEQY

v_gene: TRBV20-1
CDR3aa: SARRTGDNEKLF

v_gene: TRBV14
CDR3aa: ASSQVHLNTEAF

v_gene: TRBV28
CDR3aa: ASSLSVGWDYNEQF

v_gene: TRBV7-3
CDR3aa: ASSLTSADSYEQY

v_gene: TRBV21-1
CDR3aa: ASSKGDRSHEQY

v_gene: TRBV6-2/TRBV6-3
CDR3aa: ASSPRTGEETQY

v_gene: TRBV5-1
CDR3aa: ASSQQGALDEQY

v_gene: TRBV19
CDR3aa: ASSTTGSTEAF

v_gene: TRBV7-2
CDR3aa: ASSRRRGWQETQY

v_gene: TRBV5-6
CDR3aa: ASSLNLGSTDTQY

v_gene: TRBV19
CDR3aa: ASSISSSSGTGGTEAF

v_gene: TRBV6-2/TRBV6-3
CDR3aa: ASRVDPYTEAF

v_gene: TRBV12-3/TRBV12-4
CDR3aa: ASSFGYRGLETQY

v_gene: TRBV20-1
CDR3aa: SARKLAGGINNEQF

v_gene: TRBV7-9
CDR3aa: ASSSAPGEKLF

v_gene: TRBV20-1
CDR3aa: SAAGNEQF

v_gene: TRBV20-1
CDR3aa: SARAGGGDEQY

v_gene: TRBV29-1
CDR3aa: SYWNEKLF

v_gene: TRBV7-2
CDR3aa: ASSWRNQPQH

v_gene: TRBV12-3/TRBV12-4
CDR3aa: ASNLGGNQPQH